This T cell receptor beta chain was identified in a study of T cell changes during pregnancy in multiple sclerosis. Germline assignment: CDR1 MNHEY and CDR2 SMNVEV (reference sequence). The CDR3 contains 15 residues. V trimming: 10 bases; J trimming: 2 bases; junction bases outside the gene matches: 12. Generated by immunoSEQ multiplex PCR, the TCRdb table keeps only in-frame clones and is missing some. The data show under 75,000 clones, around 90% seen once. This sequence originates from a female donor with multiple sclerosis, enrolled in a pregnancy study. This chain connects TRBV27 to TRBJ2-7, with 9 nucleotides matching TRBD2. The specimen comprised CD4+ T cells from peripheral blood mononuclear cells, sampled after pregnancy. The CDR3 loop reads CAIYGGLAGAYEQYF. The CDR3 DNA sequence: TGTGCCATCTACGGGGGTTTAGCGGGAGCCTACGAGCAGTACTTC.